This paragraph reports one TCR beta chain. The sample comes from a study of patients and donors after allogeneic stem cell transplantation. From the RT-PCR reads, TCRdb called clonotypes with MiXCR, one entry per CDR3 protein. The sample has roughly 140,000 distinct CDR3 sequences; approximately 37% are singletons. The specimen sequenced was blood, either unsorted or a sorted T cell fraction (not recorded which). The receptor comes from a human donor who was either an allogeneic HSCT recipient or a stem cell or donor lymphocyte infusion donor (not recorded which). It is not recorded whose cells these are; they may come from a transplant donor.

The CDR3 is CASSFCHKNTGELFF. CDR3 DNA sequence: TGTGCCAGCAGCTTTTGTCACAAGAACACCGGGGAGCTGTTTTTT. The V gene is TRBV7-9, the J gene TRBJ2-2, with D unresolved. V was shortened by 3 bases and J by 1 base, with 9 bases between the two germline ends. This CDR3 has 15 residues. Per germline, CDR1 SEHNR and CDR2 FQNEAQ (reference sequence).